The rows below give T cell receptor beta chains drawn from one sample of a study of shared clonotypes between healthy human individuals. Method: immunoSEQ multiplex PCR; TCRdb's copy keeps in-frame clones and lacks some. The sample has about 95,000 clones, roughly 69% seen once; the top ten hold around 41%. The sample was memory CD8+ T cells sorted from blood. All receptors derive from a young man in good health. Each CDR3 is given with its conserved first and last residue. Each record gives: D gene, J gene, clone size, V gene, CDR3 protein, CDR3 DNA. The D gene is left open where the match is weak. Clone size appears in some rows only: once, few, many, or a class for an expanded clone.

TRBD1 | TRBJ2-7 | few | TRBV19 | CASSIGTGNSYEQYF | TGTGCCAGTAGTATCGGGACAGGGAATTCCTACGAGCAGTACTTC
- | TRBJ2-7 | - | TRBV4-2 | CASSQGVEGPRGYEQYF | TGTGCCAGCAGCCAAGGGGTCGAAGGGCCTCGTGGCTACGAGCAGTACTTC
TRBD1 | TRBJ2-5 | - | TRBV28 | CASSLRQGASDLGETQYF | TGTGCCAGCAGTCTCCGTCAGGGGGCGTCGGATTTGGGAGAGACCCAGTACTTC
TRBD2 | TRBJ2-7 | - | TRBV14 | CASSYTSGSYEQYF | TGTGCCAGCAGCTATACTAGCGGGAGTTACGAGCAGTACTTC
TRBD1 | TRBJ1-1 | few | TRBV4-2 | CASSQARTGGAEAFF | TGTGCCAGCAGCCAAGCTCGGACAGGCGGCGCTGAAGCTTTCTTT
TRBD2 | TRBJ2-7 | - | TRBV7-9 | CASRRVLAGGNSYEQYF | TGTGCCAGCAGACGTGTGCTAGCGGGAGGCAATTCCTACGAGCAGTACTTC
- | TRBJ1-6 | - | TRBV30 | CAWSGPVQSPLHF | TGTGCCTGGAGTGGGCCAGTCCAATCACCCCTCCACTTT
- | TRBJ2-7 | few | TRBV4-3 | CASSPGGTRSYEQYF | TGCGCCAGCAGCCCTGGGGGCACACGGTCCTACGAGCAGTACTTC
TRBD2 | TRBJ2-3 | many | TRBV7-8 | CASSSRLAGSTDTQYF | TGTGCCAGCAGCTCCCGACTAGCGGGAAGCACAGATACGCAGTATTTT
- | TRBJ1-1 | - | TRBV11-2 | CASLGQGRSYTEAFF | TGTGCCAGCCTGGGGCAGGGACGTTCTTACACTGAAGCTTTCTTT
- | TRBJ1-2 | - | TRBV4-1 | CASSPTEGVGYTF | TGCGCCAGCAGTCCTACTGAGGGTGTTGGCTACACCTTC
TRBD1 | TRBJ2-2 | few | TRBV29-1 | CSASGTGVVGELFF | TGCAGCGCCTCGGGGACAGGGGTAGTCGGGGAGCTGTTTTTT
- | TRBJ2-1 | - | TRBV2 | CASSLGTHNEQFF | TGTGCCAGCAGTTTAGGAACCCACAATGAGCAGTTCTTC
- | TRBJ2-7 | - | TRBV6-1 | CASSILGRAYEQYF | TGTGCCAGCAGTATATTAGGACGCGCCTACGAGCAGTACTTC
- | TRBJ1-2 | few | TRBV14 | CASSPMDRKHATMDYGYTF | TGTGCCAGCAGCCCGATGGACAGAAAACACGCCACTATGGACTATGGCTACACCTTC
- | TRBJ1-1 | - | TRBV9 | CARLFVSEAFF | TGTGCCCGATTATTCGTGTCTGAAGCTTTCTTT
- | TRBJ2-7 | - | TRBV7-8 | CASSLGSGYEQYF | TGTGCCAGCAGCTTAGGTAGCGGATACGAGCAGTACTTC
TRBD2 | TRBJ2-7 | - | TRBV19 | CASSIGASGIYEQYF | TGTGCCAGTAGTATCGGGGCTAGCGGTATCTACGAGCAGTACTTC
- | TRBJ2-1 | - | TRBV4-1 | CASSPQVYNEQFF | TGCGCCAGCAGCCCCCAGGTCTACAATGAGCAGTTCTTC
- | TRBJ2-7 | many | TRBV28 | CASSFVDYEQYF | TGTGCCAGCAGTTTTGTTGACTACGAGCAGTACTTC
- | TRBJ2-1 | - | TRBV4-2 | CASSQEGAIQFF | TGTGCCAGCAGCCAAGAAGGGGCCATCCAGTTCTTC
- | TRBJ2-7 | - | TRBV4-1 | CASSQEDRRIPYEQYF | TGCGCCAGCAGCCAAGAAGACAGACGAATCCCGTACGAGCAGTACTTC
- | TRBJ2-2 | - | TRBV28 | CASSWTAGELFF | TGTGCCAGCAGTTGGACCGCCGGGGAGCTGTTTTTT
- | TRBJ2-1 | - | TRBV6-1 | CARTEASSIDGQFF | TGTGCCAGGACCGAGGCTAGCTCTATCGATGGGCAGTTCTTC
- | TRBJ2-7 | - | TRBV10-2 | CASSEGGYEQYF | TGCGCCAGCAGTGAGGGAGGCTACGAGCAGTACTTC
TRBD1 | TRBJ2-7 | - | TRBV28 | CASSLPRDRRSSYEQYF | TGTGCCAGCAGTTTACCCCGGGACAGACGGAGCTCCTACGAGCAGTACTTC
- | TRBJ1-1 | - | TRBV19 | CASSLKLGEAFF | TGTGCCAGTTCTCTCAAACTGGGTGAAGCTTTCTTT
- | TRBJ2-2 | few | TRBV6-1 | CASSAAGVDSGELFF | TGTGCCAGCAGTGCCGCAGGGGTGGATTCCGGGGAGCTGTTTTTT
- | TRBJ2-3 | - | TRBV5-1 | CASSLGAGTIHTDTQYF | TGCGCCAGCAGCTTGGGTGCCGGAACCATACACACAGATACGCAGTATTTT
TRBD1 | TRBJ2-3 | - | TRBV9 | CASSALGQSTDTQYF | TGTGCCAGCAGCGCCCTGGGACAGAGCACAGATACGCAGTATTTT
TRBD2 | TRBJ2-1 | - | TRBV28 | CASGSGTTHEQFF | TGTGCCAGCGGGTCCGGGACTACCCATGAGCAGTTCTTC
- | TRBJ1-1 | - | TRBV28 | CASSLVGNANTEAFF | TGTGCCAGCAGTTTAGTGGGCAACGCGAACACTGAAGCTTTCTTT
TRBD2 | TRBJ2-5 | - | TRBV5-4 | CAAGVEAETQYF | TGTGCCGCGGGAGTGGAGGCTGAGACCCAGTACTTC
- | TRBJ1-2 | - | TRBV28 | CANAPGGLHYGYTF | TGTGCCAACGCCCCGGGGGGGCTGCACTATGGCTACACCTTC
- | TRBJ2-3 | once | TRBV28 | CASRPHDSLKPTDTQYF | TGTGCCAGCAGACCCCATGACTCCCTGAAACCCACAGATACGCAGTATTTT
- | TRBJ2-7 | few | TRBV5-1 | CASSFMGPLEQYF | TGCGCCAGCAGTTTCATGGGGCCTCTCGAGCAGTACTTC
- | TRBJ2-3 | few | TRBV20-1 | CSAGRGDTQYF | TGCAGTGCTGGCCGGGGAGATACGCAGTATTTT
TRBD1 | TRBJ1-1 | - | TRBV28 | CASSSVDRANTEAFF | TGTGCCAGCAGTTCGGTGGACAGGGCGAACACTGAAGCTTTCTTT
- | TRBJ1-4 | - | TRBV10-1 | CASSFDRNEKLFF | TGCGCCAGCAGCTTCGACAGGAATGAAAAACTGTTTTTT
TRBD1 | TRBJ1-1 | - | TRBV30 | CACHDRDGANTEAFF | TGTGCCTGCCACGACAGGGACGGGGCTAACACTGAAGCTTTCTTT
- | TRBJ2-7 | - | TRBV9 | CASSVAGTLGEQYF | TGTGCCAGCAGCGTCGCCGGGACCCTTGGGGAGCAGTACTTC
- | TRBJ2-7 | - | TRBV7-2 | CASSSDLTEQYF | TGTGCCAGCAGTTCCGACTTGACCGAGCAGTACTTC
- | TRBJ2-1 | - | TRBV6-6 | CASSRGLGTPDEQFF | TGTGCCAGCAGTCGCGGCCTCGGGACACCGGATGAGCAGTTCTTC
- | TRBJ2-4 | many | TRBV5-4 | CASSLASENIQYF | TGTGCCAGCAGCTTAGCCTCGGAAAACATTCAGTACTTC
- | TRBJ1-5 | - | TRBV5-8 | CASSSRSRGYQPQHF | TGTGCCAGCAGCTCTCGGTCTCGGGGATATCAGCCCCAGCATTTT
TRBD1 | TRBJ2-7 | - | TRBV4-3 | CASSQGRLDRTYEQYF | TGCGCCAGCAGCCAAGGAAGATTGGACAGGACCTACGAGCAGTACTTC
TRBD2 | TRBJ2-5 | many | TRBV4-2 | CASSQVLAGANQETQYF | TGTGCCAGCAGCCAAGTACTAGCGGGGGCTAATCAAGAGACCCAGTACTTC
TRBD2 | TRBJ2-2 | few | TRBV5-1 | CASQKLAGGNIGELFF | TGCGCCAGCCAGAAACTAGCGGGAGGGAATATCGGGGAGCTGTTTTTT
- | TRBJ1-4 | - | TRBV28 | CASTLAGTPNEKLFF | TGTGCCAGCACGTTAGCCGGGACACCGAATGAAAAACTGTTTTTT
- | TRBJ2-7 | once | TRBV9 | CASSVGGDSSYEQYF | TGTGCCAGCAGCGTAGGGGGGGACAGTTCCTACGAGCAGTACTTC
- | TRBJ2-5 | few | TRBV6-1 | CASSEASSGVRETQYF | TGTGCCAGCAGTGAAGCGTCGTCCGGGGTAAGGGAGACCCAGTACTTC
- | TRBJ2-7 | - | TRBV6-8 | CASTLRPHEQYF | TGTGCCAGCACCCTCCGACCCCACGAGCAGTACTTC
TRBD2 | TRBJ2-3 | - | TRBV28 | CASATLLAGGADTQYF | TGTGCCAGCGCCACCCTACTAGCGGGAGGCGCAGATACGCAGTATTTT